This TCR beta chain derives from a study of regulatory T cells in long-lasting Graves disease. Combining iRepertoire HTBI primers with Arm-PCR of CDR3 regions, the authors built TCR beta libraries. TCRdb analysed the multiplex PCR reads with MiXCR anew, one entry per CDR3 protein. The sample includes 400,000 to 500,000 distinct CDR3 sequences, less than 20% of them seen just once. This sample's time point: newly diagnosed GD, antithyroid drugs for less than 3 months. Scientists built the TCR library using RNA that was extracted from PBMCs. In this sample, this clonotype turned up once. With a far larger clone one base away, a read error is the likely cause. The CDR3 extends over 16 amino acids. Germline lookup yields CDR1 SGHTA and CDR2 FQGTGA. The ends were cut back, 6 bases at V and 3 bases at J, with 20 bases in the middle. A further study also used this sample, focusing on T cells in Graves' hyperthyroidism and ophthalmopathy.

Sequenced material: peripheral blood mononuclear cells (PBMCs), taken at new diagnosis, from a patient treated with antithyroid drugs. The source is a woman under 40 with Graves disease. The V gene is TRBV7-3, the J gene TRBJ1-1, with a weak D call TRBD1 (5 bases). Here the CDR3 reads CASSLSVKGPYTEAFF. The DNA for the CDR3 is TGTGCCAGCAGTTTATCGGTGAAGGGGCCGTACACTGAAGCTTTCTTT.